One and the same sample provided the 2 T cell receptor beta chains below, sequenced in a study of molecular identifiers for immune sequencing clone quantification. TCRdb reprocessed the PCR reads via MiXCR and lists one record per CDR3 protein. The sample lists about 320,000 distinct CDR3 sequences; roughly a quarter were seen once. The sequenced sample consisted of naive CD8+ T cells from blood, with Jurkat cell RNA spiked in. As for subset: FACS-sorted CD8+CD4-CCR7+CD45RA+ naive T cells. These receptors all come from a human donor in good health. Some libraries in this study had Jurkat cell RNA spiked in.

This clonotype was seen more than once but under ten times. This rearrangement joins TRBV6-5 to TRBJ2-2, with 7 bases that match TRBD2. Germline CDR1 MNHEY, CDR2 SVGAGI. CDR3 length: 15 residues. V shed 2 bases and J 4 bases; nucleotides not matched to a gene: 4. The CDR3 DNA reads TGTGCCAGCAGTTACGGAGCGGGACCCACCGGGGAGCTGTTTTTT. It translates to CASSYGAGPTGELFF.

CDR3 bases: TGTGCCAGCAGCCATCTCGGGGGGACTAGCACAGATACGCAGTATTTT. This codes for CASSHLGGTSTDTQYF. The chain employs TRBV3-1 and TRBJ2-3; TRBD2 agrees at 7 bases. The germline gives CDR1 LGHDT, CDR2 YNNKEL (reference sequence). The J segment lost 0 bases and the V segment lost 3 bases, leaving 6 bases of the junction unmatched. CDR3 length: 16 residues.